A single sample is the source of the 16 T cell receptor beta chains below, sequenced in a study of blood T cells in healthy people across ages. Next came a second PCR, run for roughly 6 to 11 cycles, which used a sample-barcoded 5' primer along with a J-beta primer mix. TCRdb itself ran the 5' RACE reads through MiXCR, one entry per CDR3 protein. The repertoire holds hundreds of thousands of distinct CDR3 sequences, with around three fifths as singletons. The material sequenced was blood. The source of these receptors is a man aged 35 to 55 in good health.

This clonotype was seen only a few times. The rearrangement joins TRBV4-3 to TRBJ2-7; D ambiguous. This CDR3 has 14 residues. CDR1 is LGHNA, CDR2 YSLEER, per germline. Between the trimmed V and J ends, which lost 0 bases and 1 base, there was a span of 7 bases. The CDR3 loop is CASSQETNSYEQYF. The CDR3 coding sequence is TGCGCCAGCAGCCAAGAGACAAATTCCTACGAGCAGTACTTC.

In nucleotides, the CDR3 is TGCAGTGATAGGGAACAGGCTAATTCACCCCTCCACTTT. As protein: CSDREQANSPLHF. This chain links TRBV20-1 with TRBJ1-6; TRBD1 might be the D (5 bases). The V end was cut by 7 bases, the J end by 6 bases, with 13 bases between. Germline CDR1 is DFQATT and CDR2 is SNEGSKA (reference sequence). This CDR3 region has 13 residues.

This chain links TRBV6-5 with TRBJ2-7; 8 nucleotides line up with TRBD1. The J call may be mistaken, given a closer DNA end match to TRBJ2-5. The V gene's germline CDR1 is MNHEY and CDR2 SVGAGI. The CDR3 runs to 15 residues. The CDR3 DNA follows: TGTGCCAGCAGTTACGCGGGACAGGCTAAAGAGACCCAGTACTTC. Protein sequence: CASSYAGQAKETQYF.

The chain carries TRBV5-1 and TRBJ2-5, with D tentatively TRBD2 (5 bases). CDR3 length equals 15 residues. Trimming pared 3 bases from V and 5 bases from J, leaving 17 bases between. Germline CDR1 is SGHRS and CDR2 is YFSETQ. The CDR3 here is CASSYGEGSYETQYF. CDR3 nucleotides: TGCGCCAGCAGCTACGGCGAGGGAAGCTATGAGACCCAGTACTTC.

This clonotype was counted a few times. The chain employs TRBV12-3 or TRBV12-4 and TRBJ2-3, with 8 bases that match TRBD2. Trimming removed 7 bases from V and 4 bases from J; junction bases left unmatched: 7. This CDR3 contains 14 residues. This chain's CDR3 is CASTIAGWSDTQYF. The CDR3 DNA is TGTGCCAGCACCATAGCGGGGTGGTCAGATACGCAGTATTTT.

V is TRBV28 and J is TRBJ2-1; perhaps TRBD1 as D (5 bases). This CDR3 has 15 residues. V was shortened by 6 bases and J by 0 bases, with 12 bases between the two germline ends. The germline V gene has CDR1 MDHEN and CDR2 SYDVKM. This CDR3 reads CASSRRGYSYNEQFF. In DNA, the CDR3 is TGTGCCAGCAGCAGAAGGGGCTACTCCTACAATGAGCAGTTCTTC.

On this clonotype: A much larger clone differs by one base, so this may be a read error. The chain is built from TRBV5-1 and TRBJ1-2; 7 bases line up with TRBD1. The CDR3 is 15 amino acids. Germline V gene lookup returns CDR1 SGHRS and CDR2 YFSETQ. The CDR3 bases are TGCGCCAGCAGCTTGGGTACAGGGACAGTCCATGGCCACACCTTC. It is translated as CASSLGTGTVHGHTF.

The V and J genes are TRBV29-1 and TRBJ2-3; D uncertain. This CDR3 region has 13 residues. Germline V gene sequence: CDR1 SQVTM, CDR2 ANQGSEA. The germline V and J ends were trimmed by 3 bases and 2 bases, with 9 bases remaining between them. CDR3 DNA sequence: TGCAGCGTTGAGTTAGGAACCACAGATACGCAGTATTTT. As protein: CSVELGTTDTQYF.

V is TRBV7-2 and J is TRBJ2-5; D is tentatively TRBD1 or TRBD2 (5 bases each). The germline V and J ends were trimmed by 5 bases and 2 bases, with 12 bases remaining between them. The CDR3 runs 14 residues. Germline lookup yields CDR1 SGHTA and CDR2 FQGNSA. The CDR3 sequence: CASSGGRRQETQYF. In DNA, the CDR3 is TGTGCCAGCAGCGGGGGACGGAGGCAAGAGACCCAGTACTTC.

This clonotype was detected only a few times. The DNA of the CDR3 is TGTGCCAGCAGTTGGACGACAGGCGGACCCAGCTATAATTCACCCCTCCACTTT. It codes for CASSWTTGGPSYNSPLHF. This chain uses TRBV6-5 with TRBJ1-6; a weak D match, TRBD1 (6 bases). CDR1 is MNHEY, CDR2 SVGAGI, per germline. V was pared by 4 bases and J by 3 bases, with 19 bases between. The CDR3 consists of 18 residues.

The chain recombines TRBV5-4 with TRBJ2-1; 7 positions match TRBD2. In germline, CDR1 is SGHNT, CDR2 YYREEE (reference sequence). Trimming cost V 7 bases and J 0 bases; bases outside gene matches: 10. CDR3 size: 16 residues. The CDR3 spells CASGGERGLSYNEQFF. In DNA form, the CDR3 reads TGTGCCAGCGGGGGGGAAAGGGGACTCTCCTACAATGAGCAGTTCTTC.

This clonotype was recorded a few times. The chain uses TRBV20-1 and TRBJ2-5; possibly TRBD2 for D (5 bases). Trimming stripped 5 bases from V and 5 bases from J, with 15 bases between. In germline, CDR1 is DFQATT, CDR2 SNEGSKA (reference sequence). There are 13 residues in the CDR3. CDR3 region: CSAARLALETQYF. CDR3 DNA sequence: TGCAGTGCTGCACGCCTAGCCCTGGAGACCCAGTACTTC.

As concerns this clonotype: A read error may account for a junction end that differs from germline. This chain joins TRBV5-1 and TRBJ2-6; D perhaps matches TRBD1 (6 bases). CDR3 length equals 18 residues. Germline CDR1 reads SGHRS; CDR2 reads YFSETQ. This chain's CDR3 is CASSLGQAYLSGADVLTF. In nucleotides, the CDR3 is TGCGCCAGCAGCTTGGGACAGGCTTATCTCTCTGGGGCCGACGTCCTGACTTTC.

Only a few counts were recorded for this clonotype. The CDR3 here is CSVVPGETQYF. CDR3 nucleotide sequence: TGCAGCGTTGTCCCAGGAGAGACCCAGTACTTC. The V gene is TRBV29-1, the J gene TRBJ2-5; no reliable D call. This CDR3 region has 11 residues. V lost 4 bases and J 4 bases, leaving 7 bases between the germline ends. CDR1 and CDR2 (germline): SQVTM, ANQGSEA.

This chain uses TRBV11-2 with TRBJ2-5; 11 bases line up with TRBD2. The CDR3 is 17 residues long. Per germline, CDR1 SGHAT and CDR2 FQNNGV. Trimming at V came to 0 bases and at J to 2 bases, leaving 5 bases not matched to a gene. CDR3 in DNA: TGTGCCAGCAGCTTAGATCTAGCGGGGGGAGGTCAAGAGACCCAGTACTTC. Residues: CASSLDLAGGGQETQYF.

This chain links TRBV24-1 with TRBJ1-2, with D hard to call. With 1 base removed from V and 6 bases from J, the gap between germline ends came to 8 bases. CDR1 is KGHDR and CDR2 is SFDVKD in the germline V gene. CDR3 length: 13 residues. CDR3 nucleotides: TGTGCCACCAGTGATTTTGCCAGCAATGGCTACACCTTC. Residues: CATSDFASNGYTF.